These 24 T cell receptor beta chains were all obtained from the same sample, sequenced in a study of long-term antiretroviral therapy in people with HIV (dated by TCRdb to 2022 to 2024). The immunoSEQ hsTCRB v3.0 assay was used at survey level resolution to sequence the TRB variable region. TCRdb obtained this table from immuneACCESS and retained in-frame rearrangements with V and J assigned. These tables miss some clones; where compared with another copy, unresolved V genes account for less than half of the shortfall, and the remainder is unexplained. The table for this sample lists 20,000 or so clones; around 81% of them were counted only once. The ten largest account for roughly a sixth of the sample. This sample comprised unsorted PBMCs, obtained at the start of antiretroviral therapy, before treatment. Every receptor here comes from a woman under 30 with HIV.

This clone was recorded a few times. The rearrangement uses TRBV6-6 and TRBJ1-6, with TRBD1 as a possible D gene (6 bases). The CDR3 length is 15 residues. Trimming cost V 6 bases and J 8 bases, with 17 bases left between them. Germline V gives CDR1 MNHNY, CDR2 SVGAGI (reference sequence). The CDR3 is CASRRTGTRDSPLHF. The CDR3, as DNA: TGTGCCAGCAGGCGCACAGGGACGAGGGATTCACCCCTCCACTTT.

V and J are TRBV13 and TRBJ2-6; 9 nucleotides line up with TRBD1. Germline CDR1 is PRHDT and CDR2 is FYEKMQ (reference sequence). Trimming removed 3 bases from V and 11 bases from J; junction bases left unmatched: 8. The CDR3 runs to 15 residues. This CDR3 is CASSLLWTGVHVLTF. The CDR3 nucleotides read TGTGCCAGCAGCTTGCTCTGGACAGGGGTCCACGTCCTGACTTTC. Using reference TRBV13 and TRBJ2-6 for the parts outside the CDR3, the full variable domain is AAGVIQSPRHLIKEKRETATLKCYPIPRHDTVYWYQQGPGQDPQFLISFYEKMQSDKGSIPDRFSAQQFSDYHSELNMSSLELGDSALYFCASSLLWTGVHVLTFGAGSRLTVL.

The J gene is TRBJ2-2, the V gene TRBV7-9; TRBD2 might be the D (8 bases). The germline V and J ends were trimmed by 5 bases and 3 bases, with 25 bases remaining between them. The CDR3 has 19 amino acids. Per the germline V gene, CDR1 is SEHNR and CDR2 is FQNEAQ (reference sequence). The CDR3 loop is CASSGRGPAGVLDTGELFF. The DNA for the CDR3 is TGTGCCAGCAGCGGTAGGGGGCCAGCGGGAGTTTTGGACACCGGGGAGCTGTTTTTT.

The rearrangement links TRBV2 to TRBJ1-1, with 9 positions matching TRBD1. Trimming cost V 7 bases and J 4 bases; bases outside gene matches: 16. The germline V gene encodes CDR1 SNHLY and CDR2 FYNNEI. The CDR3 loop spans 17 amino acids. The CDR3 nucleotides read TGTGCCAGCAAGTTTTACCCGGTTAGACAGGGGGGCACTGAAGCTTTCTTT. It encodes CASKFYPVRQGGTEAFF. Supplemented by reference TRBV2 and TRBJ1-1, the full variable domain reads EPEVTQTPSHQVTQMGQEVILRCVPISNHLYFYWYRQILGQKVEFLVSFYNNEISEKSEIFDDQFSVERPDGSNFTLKIRSTKLEDSAMYFCASKFYPVRQGGTEAFFGQGTRLTVV.

The chain joins TRBV6-6 to TRBJ2-5, with D perhaps matching TRBD2 (6 bases). The CDR3 sequence is 12 residues long. The germline CDR1 and CDR2 sequences are MNHNY and SVGAGI (reference sequence). Trimming removed 6 bases at V and 5 bases at J, with 10 bases between. The CDR3, as DNA: TGTGCCAGCAGCACAGGAGGGGAGACCCAGTACTTC. As protein: CASSTGGETQYF.

The rearrangement joins TRBV9 to TRBJ1-5, with D perhaps matching TRBD1 (5 bases). This CDR3 comprises 16 residues. Germline CDR1 reads SGDLS; CDR2 reads YYNGEE. V shed 0 bases and J shed 7 bases, with 17 bases lying between them. The CDR3 nucleotides are TGTGCCAGCAGCGTAGGGGACTTCCGAGGGAACCAGCCCCAGCATTTT. The encoded protein is CASSVGDFRGNQPQHF.

The chain is built from TRBV7-2 and TRBJ1-2; D unresolved. CDR1 is SGHTA and CDR2 is FQGNSA in the germline V gene. V was pared by 1 base and J by 8 bases, with 11 bases between. This CDR3 spans 13 amino acids. CDR3 loop: CASSLGQALGYTF. Here the CDR3 DNA reads TGTGCCAGCAGCTTAGGCCAGGCTCTAGGCTACACCTTC. Full variable domain (remainder filled in from reference TRBV7-2 and TRBJ1-2): GAGVSQSPSNKVTEKGKDVELRCDPISGHTALYWYRQSLGQGLEFLIYFQGNSAPDKSGLPSDRFSAERTGGSVSTLTIQRTQQEDSAVYLCASSLGQALGYTFGSGTRLTVV.

The V call is TRBV10-3, the J call TRBJ1-1; D remains unclear. Per germline, CDR1 ENHRY and CDR2 SYGVKD. With 0 bases removed from V and 7 bases from J, the gap between germline ends came to 6 bases. The CDR3 has 12 residues. CDR3 loop: CAISESTGEAFF. The CDR3 coding sequence is TGTGCCATCAGTGAGTCGACGGGTGAAGCTTTCTTT.

This rearrangement joins TRBV5-1 to TRBJ2-3, with 15 positions matching TRBD2. CDR1 and CDR2 (germline): SGHRS, YFSETQ. Trimming took 3 bases from V and 3 from J; bases not matched to a gene: 2. The CDR3 is 16 amino acids. This CDR3 is CASSWGTSGGTDTQYF. Here the CDR3 DNA reads TGCGCCAGCAGCTGGGGGACTAGCGGGGGGACAGATACGCAGTATTTT.

The chain couples TRBV30 to TRBJ1-5, with D perhaps matching TRBD1 (5 bases). Per the germline V gene, CDR1 is GTSNPN and CDR2 is SVGIG (reference sequence). CDR3 length equals 14 residues. Deletions cut 0 bases from V and 6 bases from J, with 12 bases between. CDR3 DNA: TGTGCCTGGAGTGTGGGGGGGGAGGGTCAGCCCCAGCATTTT. It is translated as CAWSVGGEGQPQHF.

This clone has just a few counts. The chain couples TRBV5-4 to TRBJ1-2, with 7 bases identical to TRBD1. V shed 6 bases, J shed 8 bases, and the junction held 7 bases outside the gene matches. This CDR3 has 12 residues. Germline CDR1 and CDR2: SGHNT and YYREEE (reference sequence). CDR3 sequence reads: CASNRQGGGYTF. The CDR3 bases are TGTGCCAGCAACAGACAGGGAGGGGGCTACACCTTC.

This clone appeared once. The rearrangement links TRBV9 to TRBJ2-1; 12 positions agree with TRBD2. Germline trimming cut 4 bases from V and 4 bases from J; bases unmatched to any gene: 6. Per the germline V gene, CDR1 is SGDLS and CDR2 is YYNGEE. The CDR3 extends over 16 amino acids. The CDR3 nucleotides are TGTGCCAGCAGCCTTGGACTAGCGGGGCCTTACAATGAGCAGTTCTTC. It is translated as CASSLGLAGPYNEQFF.

V usage is TRBV5-4 and J usage is TRBJ2-3; 9 positions match TRBD1. This CDR3 region has 15 residues. V was clipped by 5 bases and J by 0 bases; unmatched bases: 4. From germline, CDR1 is SGHNT and CDR2 YYREEE (reference sequence). The CDR3 sequence: CASRAGTGSTDTQYF. DNA for the CDR3: TGTGCCAGCAGGGCCGGGACAGGGAGCACAGATACGCAGTATTTT.

The sample holds one count of this clone. V and J are TRBV7-9 and TRBJ1-4; 8 bases fit TRBD1. V gave up 5 bases and J gave up 5 bases; unmatched junction bases: 7. In germline, CDR1 is SEHNR, CDR2 FQNEAQ (reference sequence). The CDR3 length is 15 residues. DNA for the CDR3: TGTGCCAGCAGCGATCGACAGGGGTTGAATGAAAAACTGTTTTTT. Amino acid sequence: CASSDRQGLNEKLFF. Full variable domain (rest looked up from reference TRBV7-9 and TRBJ1-4): DTGVSQNPRHKITKRGQNVTFRCDPISEHNRLYWYRQTLGQGPEFLTYFQNEAQLEKSRLLSDRFSAERPKGSFSTLEIQRTEQGDSAMYLCASSDRQGLNEKLFFGSGTQLSVL.

The chain combines TRBV7-9 with TRBJ2-3; 9 bases are a match to TRBD2. Per the germline V gene, CDR1 is SEHNR and CDR2 is FQNEAQ (reference sequence). There are 15 residues in the CDR3. Trimming removed 5 bases from V and 0 bases from J; junction bases left unmatched: 3. CDR3 in amino acids: CASSPSGISTDTQYF. The DNA for the CDR3 is TGTGCCAGCAGCCCTAGCGGGATAAGCACAGATACGCAGTATTTT. Full variable domain (rest looked up from reference TRBV7-9 and TRBJ2-3): DTGVSQNPRHKITKRGQNVTFRCDPISEHNRLYWYRQTLGQGPEFLTYFQNEAQLEKSRLLSDRFSAERPKGSFSTLEIQRTEQGDSAMYLCASSPSGISTDTQYFGPGTRLTVL.

V usage is TRBV29-1 and J usage is TRBJ1-2; D perhaps matches TRBD1 (5 bases). Deletions cut 4 bases from V and 4 bases from J, with 10 bases between. Germline V gives CDR1 SQVTM, CDR2 ANQGSEA. This CDR3 has 12 residues. Written as DNA, the CDR3 is TGCAGCGTTGTCGTAGGGACCTATGGCTACACCTTC. This translates into CSVVVGTYGYTF.

The chain carries TRBV7-6 and TRBJ2-5; D not resolved. The CDR3 covers 13 residues. V shed 0 bases and J shed 5 bases, with 7 bases lying between them. The germline CDR1 and CDR2 sequences are SGHVS and FNYEAQ. Here the CDR3 reads CASSLAGFETQYF. The CDR3 DNA reads as TGTGCCAGCAGCTTAGCGGGGTTTGAGACCCAGTACTTC.

CDR3: CASSDNWSKQPQHF. In DNA, the CDR3 is TGTGCCAGCAGTGATAACTGGTCAAAGCAGCCCCAGCATTTT. V usage is TRBV2 and J usage is TRBJ1-5; D uncertain. CDR1 is SNHLY, CDR2 FYNNEI, per germline. There are 14 residues in the CDR3. Trimming stripped 3 bases from V and 7 bases from J, with 13 bases between.

V gene TRBV29-1 combines with J gene TRBJ2-1; no clear D gene. CDR3 length: 14 amino acids. Germline V CDR1 and CDR2: SQVTM, ANQGSEA. V was trimmed by 6 bases and J by 8 bases, leaving 20 bases between them. The CDR3 protein is CSVRKGTFLYEQFF. The CDR3 region has the DNA TGCAGCGTACGAAAGGGAACGTTTCTCTATGAGCAGTTCTTC.

This chain joins TRBV6-1 and TRBJ2-7; D is perhaps TRBD2 (6 bases). Deletions cut 3 bases from V and 3 bases from J, with 18 bases between. The germline gives CDR1 MNHNS, CDR2 SASEGT. CDR3 length equals 16 residues. The CDR3 bases are TGTGCCAGCAGTGATCGCGGGGCGGGCAGATGCTACGAGCAGTACTTC. Its translation is CASSDRGAGRCYEQYF.

The chain recombines TRBV5-1 with TRBJ2-4, with 12 bases lining up with TRBD2. The CDR3 extends over 19 amino acids. Germline-derived CDR1 and CDR2 are SGHRS and YFSETQ. V was clipped by 0 bases and J by 9 bases; unmatched bases: 16. The CDR3 reads CASSLAGGASGRAASIQYF. Here the CDR3 DNA reads TGCGCCAGCAGCTTGGCCGGGGGGGCTAGCGGGAGGGCCGCGAGCATTCAGTACTTC.

The chain couples TRBV7-6 to TRBJ2-5; D remains unclear. CDR3 size: 15 residues. Germline V gives CDR1 SGHVS, CDR2 FNYEAQ. V was clipped by 5 bases and J by 4 bases, with 17 bases between them. CDR3 in amino acids: CASSPAEGPAETQYF. DNA for the CDR3: TGTGCCAGCAGCCCAGCCGAAGGACCCGCAGAGACCCAGTACTTC.

The rearrangement links TRBV6-5 to TRBJ2-3, with 10 bases that match TRBD1. CDR3 length: 15 residues. Trimming took 8 bases from V and 2 from J; bases not matched to a gene: 7. Per germline, CDR1 MNHEY and CDR2 SVGAGI. CDR3 sequence (DNA): TGTGCCAGCTTCGGACAGGGGGATTACACAGATACGCAGTATTTT. Its protein is CASFGQGDYTDTQYF.

The rearrangement joins TRBV27 to TRBJ1-6; D possibly corresponds to TRBD1 (5 bases). Looked up from germline, CDR1 is MNHEY and CDR2 is SMNVEV (reference sequence). Deletions cut 4 bases from V and 7 bases from J, with 17 bases between. The CDR3 is 16 amino acids. CDR3 amino acids: CASSSSWGRENSPLHF. CDR3 nucleotides: TGTGCCAGCAGTTCTTCTTGGGGCAGAGAGAATTCACCCCTCCACTTT.